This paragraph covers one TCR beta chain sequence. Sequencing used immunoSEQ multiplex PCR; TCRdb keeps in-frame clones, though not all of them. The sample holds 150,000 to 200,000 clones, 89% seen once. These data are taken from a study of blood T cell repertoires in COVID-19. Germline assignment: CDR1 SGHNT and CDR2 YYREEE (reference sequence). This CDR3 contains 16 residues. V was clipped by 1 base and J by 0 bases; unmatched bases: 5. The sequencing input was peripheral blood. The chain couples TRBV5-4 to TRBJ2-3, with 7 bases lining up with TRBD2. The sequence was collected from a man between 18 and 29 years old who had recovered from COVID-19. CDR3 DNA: TGTGCCAGCAGCTTGTCACCCGGGAGGAGCACAGATACGCAGTATTTT. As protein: CASSLSPGRSTDTQYF.